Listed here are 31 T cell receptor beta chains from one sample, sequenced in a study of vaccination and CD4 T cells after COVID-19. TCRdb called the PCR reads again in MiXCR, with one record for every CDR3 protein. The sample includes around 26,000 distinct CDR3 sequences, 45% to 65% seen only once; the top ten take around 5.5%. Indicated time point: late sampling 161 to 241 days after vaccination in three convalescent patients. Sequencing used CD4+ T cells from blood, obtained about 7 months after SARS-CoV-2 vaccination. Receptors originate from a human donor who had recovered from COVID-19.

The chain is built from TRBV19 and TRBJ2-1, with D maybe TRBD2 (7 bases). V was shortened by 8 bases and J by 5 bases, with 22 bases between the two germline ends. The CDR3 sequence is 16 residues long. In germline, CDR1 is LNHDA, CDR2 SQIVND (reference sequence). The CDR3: CASSRGGGTPNNEQFF. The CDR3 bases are TGTGCCAGTTCTAGAGGGGGAGGGACACCTAACAATGAGCAGTTCTTC. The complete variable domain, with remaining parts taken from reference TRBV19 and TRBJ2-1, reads DGGITQSPKYLFRKEGQNVTLSCEQNLNHDAMYWYRQDPGQGLRLIYYSQIVNDFQKGDIAEGYSVSREKKESFPLTVTSAQKNPTAFYLCASSRGGGTPNNEQFFGPGTRLTVL.

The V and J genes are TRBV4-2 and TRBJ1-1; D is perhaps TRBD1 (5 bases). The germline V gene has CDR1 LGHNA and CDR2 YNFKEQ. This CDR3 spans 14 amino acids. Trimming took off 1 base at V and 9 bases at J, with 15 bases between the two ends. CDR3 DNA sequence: TGTGCCAGCAGCCAAGTGGTCGATAGGGGACAAGCTTTCTTT. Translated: CASSQVVDRGQAFF.

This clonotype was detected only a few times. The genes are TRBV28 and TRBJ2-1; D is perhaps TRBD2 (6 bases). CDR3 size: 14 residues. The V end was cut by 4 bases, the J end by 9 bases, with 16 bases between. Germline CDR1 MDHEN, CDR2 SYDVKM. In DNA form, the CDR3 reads TGTGCCAGCAGTTACATAGCGGTGAGGAGTGAGCAGTTCTTC. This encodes CASSYIAVRSEQFF.

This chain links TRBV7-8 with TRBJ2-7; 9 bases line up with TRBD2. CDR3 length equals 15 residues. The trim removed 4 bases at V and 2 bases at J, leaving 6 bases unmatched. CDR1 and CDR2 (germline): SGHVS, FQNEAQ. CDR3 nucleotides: TGTGCCAGCAGCTCCGGGACTAGCAGGACCTACGAGCAGTACTTC. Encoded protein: CASSSGTSRTYEQYF.

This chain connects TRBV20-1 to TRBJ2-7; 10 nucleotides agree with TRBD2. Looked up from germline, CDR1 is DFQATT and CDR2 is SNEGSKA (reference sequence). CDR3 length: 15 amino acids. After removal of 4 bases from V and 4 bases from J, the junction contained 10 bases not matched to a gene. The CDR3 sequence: CSANHRSSGSYEQYF. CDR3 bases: TGCAGTGCTAACCACCGATCTAGCGGGAGTTACGAGCAGTACTTC.

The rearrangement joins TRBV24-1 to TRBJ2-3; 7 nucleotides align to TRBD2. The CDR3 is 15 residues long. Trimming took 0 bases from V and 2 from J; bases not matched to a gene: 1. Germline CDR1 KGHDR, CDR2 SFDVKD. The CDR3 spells CATSDLSGDTDTQYF. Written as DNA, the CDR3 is TGTGCCACCAGTGATTTGAGCGGGGACACAGATACGCAGTATTTT.

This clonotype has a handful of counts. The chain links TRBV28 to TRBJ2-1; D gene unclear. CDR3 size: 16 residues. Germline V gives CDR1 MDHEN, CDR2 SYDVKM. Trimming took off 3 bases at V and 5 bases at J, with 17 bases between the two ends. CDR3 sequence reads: CASSLLAADHNNEQFF. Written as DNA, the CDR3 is TGTGCCAGCAGTTTGCTGGCCGCGGACCATAACAATGAGCAGTTCTTC.

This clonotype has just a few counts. For the CDR3, the DNA is TGCAGTGCTATTCACGGGGATACGCAGTATTTT. It encodes CSAIHGDTQYF. This chain connects TRBV20-1 to TRBJ2-3, with unresolved D. The germline CDR1 and CDR2 sequences are DFQATT and SNEGSKA (reference sequence). This CDR3 has 11 residues. Trimming took 4 bases from V and 6 from J, leaving 8 bases between them.

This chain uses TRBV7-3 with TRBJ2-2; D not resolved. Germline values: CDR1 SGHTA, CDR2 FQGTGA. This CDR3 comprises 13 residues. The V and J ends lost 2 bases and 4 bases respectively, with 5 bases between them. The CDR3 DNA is TGTGCCAGCAGCTTACGCGGCACCGGGGAGCTGTTTTTT. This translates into CASSLRGTGELFF.

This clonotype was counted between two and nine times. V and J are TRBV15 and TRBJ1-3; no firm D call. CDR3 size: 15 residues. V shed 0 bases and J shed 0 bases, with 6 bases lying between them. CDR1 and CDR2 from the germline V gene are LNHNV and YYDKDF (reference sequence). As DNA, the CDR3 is TGTGCCACCAGCAGAGATCGGCCCTCTGGAAACACCATATATTTT. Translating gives CATSRDRPSGNTIYF.

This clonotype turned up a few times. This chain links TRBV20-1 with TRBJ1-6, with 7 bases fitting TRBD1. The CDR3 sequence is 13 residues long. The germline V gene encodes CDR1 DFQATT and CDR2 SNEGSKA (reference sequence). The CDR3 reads CSYGTDYNSPLHF. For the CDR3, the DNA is TGCAGCTACGGGACAGACTATAATTCACCCCTCCACTTT.

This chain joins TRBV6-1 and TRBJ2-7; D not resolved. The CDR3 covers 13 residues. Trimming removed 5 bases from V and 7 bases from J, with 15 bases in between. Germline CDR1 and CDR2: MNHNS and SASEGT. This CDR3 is CASSSRPSPEQYF. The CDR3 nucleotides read TGTGCCAGCAGTAGCCGACCATCTCCAGAGCAGTACTTC.

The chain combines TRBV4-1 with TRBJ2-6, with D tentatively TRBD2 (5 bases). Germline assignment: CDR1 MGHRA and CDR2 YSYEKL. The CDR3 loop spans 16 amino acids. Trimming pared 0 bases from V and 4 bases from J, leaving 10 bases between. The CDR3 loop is CASSQDRGTGANVLTF. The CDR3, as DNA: TGCGCCAGCAGCCAAGATCGGGGTACCGGGGCCAACGTCCTGACTTTC.

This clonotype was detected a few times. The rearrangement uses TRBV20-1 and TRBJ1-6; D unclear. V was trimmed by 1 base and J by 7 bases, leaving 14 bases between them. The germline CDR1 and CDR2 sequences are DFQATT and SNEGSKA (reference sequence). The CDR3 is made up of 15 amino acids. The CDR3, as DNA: TGCAGTGCTAGAGTCTGGAAAACAATGAATTCACCCCTCCACTTT. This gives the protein CSARVWKTMNSPLHF.

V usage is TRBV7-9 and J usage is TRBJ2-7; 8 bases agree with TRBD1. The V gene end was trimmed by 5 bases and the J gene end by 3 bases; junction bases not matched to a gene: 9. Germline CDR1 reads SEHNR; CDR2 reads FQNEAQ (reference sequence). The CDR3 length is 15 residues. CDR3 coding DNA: TGTGCCAGCAGCCCTTCGGGACAGGATAACTACGAGCAGTACTTC. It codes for CASSPSGQDNYEQYF.

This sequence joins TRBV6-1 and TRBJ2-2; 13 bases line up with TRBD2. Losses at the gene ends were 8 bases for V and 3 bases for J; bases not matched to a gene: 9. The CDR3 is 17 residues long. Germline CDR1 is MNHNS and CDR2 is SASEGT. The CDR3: CASGGLAGSHDTGELFF. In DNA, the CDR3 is TGTGCCAGCGGGGGACTAGCGGGATCCCACGACACCGGGGAGCTGTTTTTT.

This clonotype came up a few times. The CDR3 region is CASSFTLAPGQLWDLSLHF. The CDR3 bases are TGTGCCAGCAGTTTCACTTTAGCCCCGGGACAGCTTTGGGATTTGTCCCTCCACTTT. The gene calls are TRBV28 and TRBJ1-6; 7 positions match TRBD1. V dropped 3 bases and J dropped 14; count of bases not matched to a gene: 25. There are 19 residues in the CDR3. Germline V gene lookup returns CDR1 MDHEN and CDR2 SYDVKM.

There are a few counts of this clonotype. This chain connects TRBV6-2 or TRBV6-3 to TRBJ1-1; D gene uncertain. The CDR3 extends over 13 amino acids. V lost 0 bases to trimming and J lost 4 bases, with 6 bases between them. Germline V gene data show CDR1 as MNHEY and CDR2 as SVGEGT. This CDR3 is CASSYSMTTEAFF. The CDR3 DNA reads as TGTGCCAGCAGTTACTCGATGACCACTGAAGCTTTCTTT.

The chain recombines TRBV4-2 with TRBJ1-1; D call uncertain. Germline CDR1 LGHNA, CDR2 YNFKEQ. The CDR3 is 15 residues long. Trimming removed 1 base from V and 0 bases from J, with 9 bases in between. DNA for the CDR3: TGTGCCAGCAGCCAAGGAGTCGGACTGAACACTGAAGCTTTCTTT. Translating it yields CASSQGVGLNTEAFF.

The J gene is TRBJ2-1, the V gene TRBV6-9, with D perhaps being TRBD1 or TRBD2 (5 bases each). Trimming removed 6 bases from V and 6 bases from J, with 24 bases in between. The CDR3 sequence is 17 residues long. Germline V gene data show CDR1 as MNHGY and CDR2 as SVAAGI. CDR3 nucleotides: TGTGCCAGCAGGACGATGGGACCGCCCTATAATGGCAATGAGCAGTTCTTC. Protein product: CASRTMGPPYNGNEQFF.

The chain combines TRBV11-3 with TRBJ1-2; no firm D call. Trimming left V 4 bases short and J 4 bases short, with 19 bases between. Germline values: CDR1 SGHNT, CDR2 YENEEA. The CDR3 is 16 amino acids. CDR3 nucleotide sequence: TGTGCCAGCAGCTCATCCCCGGTGGCAGGAGTCTATGGCTACACCTTC. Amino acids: CASSSSPVAGVYGYTF.

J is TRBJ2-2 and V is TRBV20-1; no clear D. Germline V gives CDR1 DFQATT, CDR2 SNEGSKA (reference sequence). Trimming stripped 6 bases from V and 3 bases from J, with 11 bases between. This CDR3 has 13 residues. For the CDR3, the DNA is TGCAGTGCCCGGCACCCCTACACCGGGGAGCTGTTTTTT. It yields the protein CSARHPYTGELFF.

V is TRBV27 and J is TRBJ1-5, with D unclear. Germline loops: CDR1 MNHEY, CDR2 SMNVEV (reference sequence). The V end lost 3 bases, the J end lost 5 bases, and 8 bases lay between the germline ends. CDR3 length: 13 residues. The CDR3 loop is CASSFQEYQPQHF. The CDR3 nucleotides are TGTGCCAGCAGTTTCCAGGAATATCAGCCCCAGCATTTT.

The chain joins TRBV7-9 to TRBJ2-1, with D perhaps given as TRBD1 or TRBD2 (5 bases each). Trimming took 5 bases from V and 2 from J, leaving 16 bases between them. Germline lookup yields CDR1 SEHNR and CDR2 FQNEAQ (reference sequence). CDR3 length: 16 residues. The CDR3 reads CASSPPVRGAYNEQFF. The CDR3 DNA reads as TGTGCCAGCAGCCCCCCGGTCCGAGGGGCCTACAATGAGCAGTTCTTC.

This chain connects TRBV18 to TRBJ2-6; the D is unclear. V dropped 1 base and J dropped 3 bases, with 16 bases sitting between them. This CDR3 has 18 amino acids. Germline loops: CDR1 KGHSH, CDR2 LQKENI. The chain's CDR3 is CASSPRVAGLDGANVLTF. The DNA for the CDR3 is TGTGCCAGCTCACCACGGGTCGCAGGCCTAGATGGGGCCAACGTCCTGACTTTC.

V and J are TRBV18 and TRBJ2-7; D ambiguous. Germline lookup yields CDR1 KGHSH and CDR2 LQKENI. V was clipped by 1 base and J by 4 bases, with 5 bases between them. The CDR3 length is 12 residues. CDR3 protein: CASSPRRYEQYF. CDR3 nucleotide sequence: TGTGCCAGCTCACCACGCAGGTACGAGCAGTACTTC. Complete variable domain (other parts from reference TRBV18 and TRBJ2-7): NAGVMQNPRHLVRRRGQEARLRCSPMKGHSHVYWYRQLPEEGLKFMVYLQKENIIDESGMPKERFSAEFPKEGPSILRIQQVVRGDSAAYFCASSPRRYEQYFGPGTRLTVT.

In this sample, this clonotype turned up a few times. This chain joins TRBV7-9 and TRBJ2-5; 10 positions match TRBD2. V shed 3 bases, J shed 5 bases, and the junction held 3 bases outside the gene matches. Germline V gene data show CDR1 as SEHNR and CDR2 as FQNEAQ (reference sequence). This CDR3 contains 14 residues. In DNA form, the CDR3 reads TGTGCCAGCAGCTTCCCGGGACTAGCGGAGACCCAGTACTTC. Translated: CASSFPGLAETQYF.

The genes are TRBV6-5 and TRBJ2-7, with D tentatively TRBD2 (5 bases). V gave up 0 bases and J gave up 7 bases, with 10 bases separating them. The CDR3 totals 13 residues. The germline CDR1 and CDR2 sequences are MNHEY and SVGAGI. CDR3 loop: CASSYSRLAEQYF. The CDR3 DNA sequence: TGTGCCAGCAGTTACTCGAGGTTAGCGGAGCAGTACTTC.

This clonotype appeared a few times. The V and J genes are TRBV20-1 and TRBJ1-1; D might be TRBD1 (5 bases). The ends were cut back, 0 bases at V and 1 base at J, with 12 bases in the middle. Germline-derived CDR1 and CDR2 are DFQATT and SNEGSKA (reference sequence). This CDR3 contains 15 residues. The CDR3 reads CSARDPGGENTEAFF. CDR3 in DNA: TGCAGTGCTAGAGATCCGGGGGGGGAGAACACTGAAGCTTTCTTT.

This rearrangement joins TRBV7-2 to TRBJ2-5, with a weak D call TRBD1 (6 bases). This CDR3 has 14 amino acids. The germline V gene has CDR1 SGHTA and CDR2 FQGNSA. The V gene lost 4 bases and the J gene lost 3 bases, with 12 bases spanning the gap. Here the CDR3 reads CASSYSRGEETQYF. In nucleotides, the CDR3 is TGTGCCAGCAGCTACTCCAGGGGCGAAGAGACCCAGTACTTC.

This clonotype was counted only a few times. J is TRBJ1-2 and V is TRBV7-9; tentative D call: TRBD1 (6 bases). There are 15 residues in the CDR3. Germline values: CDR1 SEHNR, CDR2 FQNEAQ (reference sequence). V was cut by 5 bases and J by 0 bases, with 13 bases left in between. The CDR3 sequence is CASSHTRTANYGYTF. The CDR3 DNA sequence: TGTGCCAGCAGCCACACCAGGACAGCTAACTATGGCTACACCTTC.